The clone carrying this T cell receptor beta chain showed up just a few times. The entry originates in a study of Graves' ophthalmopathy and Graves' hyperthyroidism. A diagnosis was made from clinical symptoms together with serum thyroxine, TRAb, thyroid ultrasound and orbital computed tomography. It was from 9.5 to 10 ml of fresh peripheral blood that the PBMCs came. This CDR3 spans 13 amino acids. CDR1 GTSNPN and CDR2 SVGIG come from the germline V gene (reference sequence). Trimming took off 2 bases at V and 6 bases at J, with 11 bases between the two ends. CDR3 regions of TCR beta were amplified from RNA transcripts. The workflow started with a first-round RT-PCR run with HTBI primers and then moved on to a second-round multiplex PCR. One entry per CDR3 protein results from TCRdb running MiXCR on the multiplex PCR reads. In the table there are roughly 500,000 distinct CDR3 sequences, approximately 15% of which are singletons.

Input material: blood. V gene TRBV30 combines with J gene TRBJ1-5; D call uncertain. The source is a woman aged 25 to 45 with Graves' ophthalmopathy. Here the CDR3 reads CAWSSGQIQPQHF. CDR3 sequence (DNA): TGTGCCTGGAGTTCTGGTCAAATTCAGCCCCAGCATTTT.